The rows below give T cell receptor beta chains drawn from one sample of a study of spatial heterogeneity in lung cancer. In TCRdb, the 5' RACE reads were re-called with MiXCR into one record per CDR3 protein. Of 110,000 or so distinct CDR3 sequences detected, 9.5% to 14% appear once; the ten largest clones hold 20% to 25%. The specimen was PBMCs, collected at follow-up. The receptors originated from a female donor with early-stage non-small cell lung cancer. The CDR3 runs from the conserved cysteine through the conserved F or W.

j_call,v_call,cdr3_aa
TRBJ1-4,TRBV10-3,CAISEGTDNEKLFF
TRBJ2-2,TRBV5-1,CASSSSGTTNTGELFF
TRBJ1-1,TRBV6-5,CASRLSGPRTNTEAFF
TRBJ1-2,TRBV30,CAWSTGNFEDYGYTF
TRBJ2-5,TRBV9,CASSSGLAGVGETQYF
TRBJ2-6,TRBV6-2/TRBV6-3,CASLRTSGANVLTF
TRBJ1-1,TRBV12-3/TRBV12-4,CASSLKKNTEAFF
TRBJ2-1,TRBV20-1,CSASPGTSGWNEQFF
TRBJ2-6,TRBV5-1,CASSLDGAGANVLTF
TRBJ1-1,TRBV20-1,CSAKPQGVISTEAFF
TRBJ1-1,TRBV24-1,CATSGDRATEAFF
TRBJ2-1,TRBV18,CASSFSPPSGTYNEQFF
TRBJ2-4,TRBV30,CAWSGEYSGRAKNIQYF
TRBJ2-7,TRBV2,CASRKDRGPYEQYF
TRBJ2-3,TRBV5-5,CASSLERGRADTQYF
TRBJ1-2,TRBV3-1,CASSHRRPGYGYTF
TRBJ2-1,TRBV5-1,CASSLTSGSPYNEQFF
TRBJ2-5,TRBV6-5,CASSYGQNLGTQYF
TRBJ1-5,TRBV28,CASRKMGRSHQPQHF
TRBJ1-1,TRBV18,CASSPPSGWGTEAFF
TRBJ2-2,TRBV6-2/TRBV6-3,CASSRGAWELFF
TRBJ2-7,TRBV9,CASSPGGSGVTYEQYF
TRBJ2-1,TRBV6-5,CASSYSRGLADYNEQFF
TRBJ2-3,TRBV18,CASCDLGSDTQYF
TRBJ2-7,TRBV27,CASSLGLGWEQYF
TRBJ2-1,TRBV15,CATSRLTQGTEQFF
TRBJ2-1,TRBV20-1,CSARSGGIQSEQFF
TRBJ2-3,TRBV29-1,CSVERGSGDTQYF
TRBJ1-6,TRBV18,CASSTDNSPLHF
TRBJ2-7,TRBV5-1,CASSLRQTYEQYF
TRBJ2-1,TRBV6-1,CASSEAGGFYNEQFF
TRBJ2-2,TRBV7-2,CASRLRNTGELFF
TRBJ1-5,TRBV19,CASSARTEVVNQPQHF
TRBJ2-1,TRBV7-9,CASSLVGNEQFF
TRBJ2-3,TRBV11-1,CASSIGTSGDTQYF
TRBJ1-2,TRBV12-3/TRBV12-4,CASRETGEYGYTF
TRBJ2-1,TRBV5-1,CASSSHRGHEQFF
TRBJ1-1,TRBV20-1,CSATSRRHLNTEAFF
TRBJ2-6,TRBV6-2/TRBV6-3,CASSYSPTSLIIKGSGANVLTF
TRBJ1-4,TRBV29-1,CSVVGGEATNEKLFF
TRBJ2-7,TRBV28,CASSYPRGASYEQYF
TRBJ2-1,TRBV20-1,CSYSGSSRNEQFF
TRBJ1-1,TRBV6-6,CASRFLGQGNTEAFF
TRBJ2-5,TRBV12-3/TRBV12-4,CASSDTGVHEGTQYF
TRBJ1-2,TRBV27,CASSFGQGHYGYTF
TRBJ2-7,TRBV10-3,CAISRGGSYEQYF
TRBJ2-2,TRBV20-1,CSAREAGVAGELFF
TRBJ2-1,TRBV12-3/TRBV12-4,CASRLDGYNEQFF
TRBJ1-6,TRBV7-2,CASSIQALPLHF
TRBJ2-3,TRBV6-2/TRBV6-3,CASSFDQGATDTQYF
TRBJ1-1,TRBV28,CASSTQGRLTEAFF
TRBJ2-1,TRBV29-1,CSVGDNEQFF
TRBJ2-5,TRBV24-1,CATSVETGKGGETQYF
TRBJ2-7,TRBV2,CASSEGPSGSYEQYF
TRBJ2-1,TRBV20-1,CSARDFGLAINEQFF
TRBJ2-3,TRBV27,CASSSGQPGTDTQYF
TRBJ2-4,TRBV19,CASSIGLAGGGRAKNIQYF